Detailed here is one T cell receptor beta chain. A second 7 to 11 cycle PCR used barcoded and J-beta primers. TCRdb itself ran the 5' RACE reads through MiXCR, one entry per CDR3 protein. The table lists hundreds of thousands of distinct CDR3 sequences, about 62% of them singletons. The CDR3 contains 14 residues. Trimming removed 6 bases from V and 3 bases from J, with 14 bases in between. The data originate from a study of blood T cells in healthy people across ages. Study at large: About one barcoded TCR beta cDNA was captured per two T cells.

This clonotype was sampled from a man aged 25 to 40 in good health. J is TRBJ1-1 and V is TRBV12-3 or TRBV12-4; D is unresolved. Specimen: blood. The CDR3 nucleotides read TGTGCCAGCAGCCGACCTGTCCTTGACACTGAAGCTTTCTTT. Translated: CASSRPVLDTEAFF.